This T cell receptor beta chain was recorded in a study of blood T cell repertoires in COVID-19. Turning to the study itself: COVID-19 samples, acute and convalescent, were from the United States, Italy and Spain. PBMCs, B-cell-depleted T cells, or T cells provided the cDNA or gDNA that made up the material.

The CDR3 sequence is 15 residues long. The V gene's germline CDR1 is LNHDA and CDR2 SQIVND (reference sequence). The ends lost 5 bases at V and 7 bases at J; junction bases unmatched: 13. Original data processing: It was from reference gene primer amplification that nucleated cell counts were estimated. Sequencing used immunoSEQ multiplex PCR; TCRdb keeps in-frame clones, though not all of them. D and trimming were read from the DNA, whereas the V and J calls and clone size are those reported in that table. The table has 70,000 to 90,000 clones, around 87% seen once. The rearrangement links TRBV19 to TRBJ1-2, with 7 bases lining up with TRBD1. Sequencing was carried out using peripheral blood. This clonotype was obtained from a man older than 75 with active or convalescent COVID-19. CDR3 DNA: TGTGCCAGTAGTCCCGTCGGGACAGCCCCTGGTGGCTACACCTTC. Its translation is CASSPVGTAPGGYTF.